This TCR beta chain was profiled in a study of response to subunit inactivated influenza vaccine. A single record per CDR3 protein comes from TCRdb applying MiXCR to the RT-PCR reads. The table includes hundreds of thousands of distinct CDR3 sequences, roughly 10% detected once. CDR1 is KGHSH and CDR2 is LQKENI in the germline V gene. Trimming removed 4 bases at V and 5 bases at J, with 10 bases between. This CDR3 has 13 amino acids. The same data also went into a second study, on T cells expressing NK-cell markers. Turning to that study: Researchers built TCR beta cDNA using 5'RACE template switching with UMIs.

The sequence derives from a man aged 50 or older who received an inactivated influenza vaccine. The sample consisted of PBMCs from blood, taken on the day of vaccination. V gene TRBV18 combines with J gene TRBJ2-3; D is uncertain. The CDR3 spells CASSQVSGDTQYF. In DNA, the CDR3 is TGTGCCAGCTCACAGGTCTCGGGAGATACGCAGTATTTT. Complete variable domain (other parts from reference TRBV18 and TRBJ2-3): NAGVMQNPRHLVRRRGQEARLRCSPMKGHSHVYWYRQLPEEGLKFMVYLQKENIIDESGMPKERFSAEFPKEGPSILRIQQVVRGDSAAYFCASSQVSGDTQYFGPGTRLTVL.